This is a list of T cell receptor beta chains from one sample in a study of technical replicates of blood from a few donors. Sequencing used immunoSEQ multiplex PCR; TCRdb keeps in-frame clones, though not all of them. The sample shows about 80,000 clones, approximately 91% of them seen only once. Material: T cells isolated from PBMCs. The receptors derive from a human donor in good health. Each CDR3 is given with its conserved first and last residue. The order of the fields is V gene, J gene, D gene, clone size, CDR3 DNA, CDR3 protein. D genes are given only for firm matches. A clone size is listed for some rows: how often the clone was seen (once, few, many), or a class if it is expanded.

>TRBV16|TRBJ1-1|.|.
TGTGCCAGCAGCCAACATCAGCGGAACACTGAAGCTTTCTTT
CASSQHQRNTEAFF
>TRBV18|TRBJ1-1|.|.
TGTGCCAGCTCACCACCCACAGGGAGGGGGGGTGAAGCTTTCTTT
CASSPPTGRGGEAFF
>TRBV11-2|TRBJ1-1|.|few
TGTGCCAGCAGCTTCCTAGGCAGGGGGAACACTGAAGCTTTCTTT
CASSFLGRGNTEAFF
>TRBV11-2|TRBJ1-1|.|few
TGTGCCAGCAGGACGACAGGGAACACTGAAGCTTTCTTT
CASRTTGNTEAFF
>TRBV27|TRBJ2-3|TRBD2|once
TGTGCCAGCAGTTTTAGCGGGGGTAGCACAGATACGCAGTATTTT
CASSFSGGSTDTQYF
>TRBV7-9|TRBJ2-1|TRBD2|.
TGTGCCAGCAGCCCCGGGACTAGCGCAAGCAATGAGCAGTTCTTC
CASSPGTSASNEQFF
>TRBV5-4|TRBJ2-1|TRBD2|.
TGTGCCAGCAGCTCCCGGGGGGATGAGCAGTTCTTC
CASSSRGDEQFF
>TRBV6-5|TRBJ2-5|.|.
TGTGCCAGCAGTTCGGCACAGGGTGGAGAGACCCAGTACTTC
CASSSAQGGETQYF
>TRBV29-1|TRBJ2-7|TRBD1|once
TGCAGCGTTGTAGGACAGGGGCGGTACGAGCAGTACTTC
CSVVGQGRYEQYF
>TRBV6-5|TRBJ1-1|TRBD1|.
TGTGCCAGCAGCTTCCAGGGGGCGACTGAAGCTTTCTTT
CASSFQGATEAFF
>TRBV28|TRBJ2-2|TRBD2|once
TGTGCCAGCAGTTGGACTAGCGGGGAATTAAACACCGGGGAGCTGTTTTTT
CASSWTSGELNTGELFF